These 22 T cell receptor beta chains share one sample of origin, sequenced in a study of T cells in Graves' hyperthyroidism and ophthalmopathy. Using RNA transcripts as the source, TCR beta CDR3 regions were amplified. First-round RT-PCR with HTBI primers amplified the TCR CDR3 region. TCRdb reprocessed the multiplex PCR reads with MiXCR, giving one entry per CDR3 protein. The data contain hundreds of thousands of distinct CDR3 sequences, more than 12% of them singletons. Sequences were obtained from blood. The receptor source for this set is a woman aged 50 to 65 with Graves' ophthalmopathy.

The V gene is TRBV27, the J gene TRBJ1-5, with D uncertain. Germline CDR1 reads MNHEY; CDR2 reads SMNVEV (reference sequence). The CDR3 runs 13 residues. Trimming stripped 0 bases from V and 5 bases from J, with 5 bases between. The CDR3 nucleotides read TGTGCCAGCAGTTTATCCAATTATCAGCCCCAGCATTTT. Translating it yields CASSLSNYQPQHF.

This clonotype was seen only a few times. V and J are TRBV4-1 and TRBJ2-5; D remains ambiguous. CDR3 size: 15 residues. Trimming stripped 1 base from V and 2 bases from J, with 11 bases between. Germline CDR1 reads MGHRA; CDR2 reads YSYEKL. Written as DNA, the CDR3 is TGCGCCAGCAGCCAAGTTATAACTTCGCAAGAGACCCAGTACTTC. Translated: CASSQVITSQETQYF.

In its sample, this clonotype was seen many times. V gene TRBV7-3 combines with J gene TRBJ1-2; 10 positions agree with TRBD1. Per the germline V gene, CDR1 is SGHTA and CDR2 is FQGTGA. Trimming removed 7 bases from V and 0 bases from J; junction bases left unmatched: 5. The CDR3 has 15 amino acids. The CDR3 region is CASTPGQGANYGYTF. The DNA for the CDR3 is TGTGCCAGCACCCCTGGACAGGGGGCTAACTATGGCTACACCTTC. Full variable domain (outside the CDR3, taken from reference TRBV7-3 and TRBJ1-2): GAGVSQTPSNKVTEKGKYVELRCDPISGHTALYWYRQSLGQGPEFLIYFQGTGAADDSGLPNDRFFAVRPEGSVSTLKIQRTERGDSAVYLCASTPGQGANYGYTFGSGTRLTVV.

The rearrangement uses TRBV3-1 and TRBJ1-2; unclear D gene. CDR1 is LGHDT, CDR2 YNNKEL, per germline (reference sequence). CDR3 length: 13 amino acids. V lost 1 base and J lost 8, with 11 bases in between. The CDR3 nucleotides read TGTGCCAGCAGCCAAGTTCCGGTACGCGGCTACACCTTC. It translates to CASSQVPVRGYTF.

This clonotype was picked up many times. This sequence joins TRBV6-1 and TRBJ1-2, with 7 bases fitting TRBD1. V was clipped by 7 bases and J by 4 bases; unmatched bases: 6. This CDR3 spans 13 amino acids. Germline assignment: CDR1 MNHNS and CDR2 SASEGT. The CDR3 reads CASTDRAGYGYTF. The CDR3 DNA reads TGTGCCAGCACCGACAGGGCGGGCTATGGCTACACCTTC.

This clonotype was seen repeatedly, ten times or more. The chain uses TRBV5-1 and TRBJ2-7; 7 positions agree with TRBD1. Germline CDR1 is SGHRS and CDR2 is YFSETQ. V was clipped by 4 bases and J by 2 bases; unmatched bases: 6. The CDR3 consists of 14 residues. The CDR3 nucleotides are TGCGCCAGCAGCACCGGACAGGAGCCCTACGAGCAGTACTTC. Protein sequence: CASSTGQEPYEQYF.

This clonotype was picked up a small number of times. An end of the junction differs from the germline gene, which may be a read error. The rearrangement joins TRBV7-7 to TRBJ2-5; 11 nucleotides align to TRBD2. CDR1 and CDR2 (germline): SSHAT, FNYEAQ (reference sequence). The CDR3 consists of 15 residues. DNA for the CDR3: TGTGCTAGCAGCATACTAGCGGGAGCGGCGGAGACCCAGTACTTC. It specifies CASSILAGAAETQYF.

The CDR3, as DNA: TGTGCCAGCAGGCCTGTTCCTAATTCACCCCTCCACTTT. It specifies CASRPVPNSPLHF. The V gene is TRBV6-1, the J gene TRBJ1-6; D call uncertain. Germline V gene data show CDR1 as MNHNS and CDR2 as SASEGT. The CDR3 contains 13 residues. V was pared by 6 bases and J by 6 bases, with 9 bases between.

In this sample, this clonotype turned up many times. The chain uses TRBV7-2 and TRBJ1-5; TRBD1 matches 7 bases. Germline V gene lookup returns CDR1 SGHTA and CDR2 FQGNSA. The CDR3 contains 15 residues. With V trimmed by 1 base and J by 5 bases, 5 bases remained unmatched. The CDR3 is CASSLGLQGDQPQHF. CDR3 nucleotide sequence: TGTGCCAGCAGCTTAGGGTTGCAGGGGGATCAGCCCCAGCATTTT.

This clonotype has ten or more counts. This chain links TRBV10-3 with TRBJ2-7; 7 positions match TRBD2. CDR1 and CDR2 (germline): ENHRY, SYGVKD. This CDR3 contains 15 residues. V was clipped by 0 bases and J by 0 bases; unmatched bases: 2. The CDR3 here is CAISESLAISYEQYF. In DNA, the CDR3 is TGTGCCATCAGTGAGTCACTAGCGATCTCCTACGAGCAGTACTTC.

This chain joins TRBV12-3 or TRBV12-4 and TRBJ1-1, with D tentatively TRBD1 (6 bases). Trimming took 10 bases from V and 9 from J, leaving 18 bases between them. This CDR3 has 12 residues. CDR3 region: CAIQTWGPKAFF. The CDR3 DNA reads TGTGCCATCCAGACATGGGGGCCTAAAGCTTTCTTT.

The chain recombines TRBV9 with TRBJ2-1, with D perhaps matching TRBD1 (8 bases). The CDR3 is 15 amino acids. The V gene lost 4 bases and the J gene lost 5 bases, with 16 bases spanning the gap. Germline-derived CDR1 and CDR2 are SGDLS and YYNGEE. This CDR3 is CASSPSGTGNNEQFF. CDR3 nucleotides: TGTGCCAGCAGCCCCAGCGGGACAGGAAACAATGAGCAGTTCTTC.

Regarding this clonotype: Its ends do not fully match the called genes, so a read error is possible. The genes are TRBV5-4 and TRBJ2-3; TRBD2 aligns across 9 bases. The CDR3 runs to 14 residues. Germline CDR1 SGHNT, CDR2 YYREEE (reference sequence). CDR3: CASSWGLATDKQYF. CDR3 DNA sequence: TGTGCCAGCAGCTGGGGACTAGCCACAGATAAGCAGTATTTT.

This clonotype appeared many times. At one end, the junction sequence differs from germline, possibly due to a read error. V usage is TRBV3-1 and J usage is TRBJ1-2; possible D gene TRBD1, 6 bases. Per germline, CDR1 LGHDT and CDR2 YNNKEL (reference sequence). The CDR3 runs to 14 residues. DNA of the CDR3: TGTGCCAACAGCCGCGGCAGGGGAGAAGGCGGCTACACCTTC. It encodes CANSRGRGEGGYTF.

Many counts were recorded for this clonotype. The rearrangement links TRBV12-3 or TRBV12-4 to TRBJ1-1, with D hard to call. The length of the CDR3 is 15 residues. The germline V and J ends were trimmed by 7 bases and 0 bases, with 15 bases remaining between them. CDR3: CASIPTSVLNTEAFF. For the CDR3, the DNA is TGTGCCAGCATCCCGACTTCCGTATTGAACACTGAAGCTTTCTTT.

This clonotype was detected many times. V is TRBV7-9 and J is TRBJ2-7; possible D gene TRBD2, 5 bases. The CDR3 is 14 residues long. V was pared by 6 bases and J by 2 bases, with 14 bases between. Germline assignment: CDR1 SEHNR and CDR2 FQNEAQ (reference sequence). The CDR3 DNA reads TGTGCCAGCAGTCGGGGTGGCAGTACCTACGAGCAGTACTTC. Amino acids: CASSRGGSTYEQYF.

This clonotype was recorded at least ten times. The chain carries TRBV7-9 and TRBJ2-4; 8 positions match TRBD1. V dropped 1 base and J dropped 3; count of bases not matched to a gene: 5. Germline CDR1 SEHNR, CDR2 FQNEAQ (reference sequence). The length of the CDR3 is 16 residues. CDR3 sequence reads: CASSLGDRGGKNIQYF. Here the CDR3 DNA reads TGTGCCAGCAGCTTAGGCGACAGGGGTGGCAAAAACATTCAGTACTTC.

This rearrangement joins TRBV6-2 or TRBV6-3 to TRBJ1-5; 7 bases are shared with TRBD1. The CDR3 is made up of 15 amino acids. CDR1 is MNHEY, CDR2 SVGEGT, per germline. With V trimmed by 4 bases and J by 6 bases, 9 bases remained unmatched. DNA of the CDR3: TGTGCCAGCAGTTCAAATAACAGGGGCGGTCAGCCCCAGCATTTT. Residues: CASSSNNRGGQPQHF.

This clonotype was counted ten times or more. The chain recombines TRBV28 with TRBJ1-5; possibly TRBD1 for D (5 bases). The CDR3 length is 13 residues. V lost 4 bases, J lost 8 bases, and 12 bases lay in between. Germline-derived CDR1 and CDR2 are MDHEN and SYDVKM. The CDR3 sequence: CASSSYQGEPQHF. CDR3 sequence (DNA): TGTGCCAGCAGTTCGTATCAAGGGGAGCCCCAGCATTTT.

This clonotype was seen at least ten times. V is TRBV20-1 and J is TRBJ2-7, with TRBD2 matching 10 bases. The germline V gene has CDR1 DFQATT and CDR2 SNEGSKA (reference sequence). Trimming cost V 3 bases and J 2 bases; bases outside gene matches: 10. The CDR3 extends over 16 amino acids. In nucleotides, the CDR3 is TGCAGTGCTAGTGACCCGGTGACTAGCGGGCCCTACGAGCAGTACTTC. Its protein product is CSASDPVTSGPYEQYF.

Only a few counts were recorded for this clonotype. This chain connects TRBV19 to TRBJ2-7; D unresolved. This CDR3 spans 15 amino acids. Germline loops: CDR1 LNHDA, CDR2 SQIVND (reference sequence). The V end lost 1 base, the J end lost 0 bases, and 10 bases lay between the germline ends. CDR3 in DNA: TGTGCCAGTAGTATAGCTTCTGCAGACTCCTACGAGCAGTACTTC. Protein: CASSIASADSYEQYF.

The sample holds many counts of this clonotype. The rearrangement links TRBV7-9 to TRBJ2-3; 12 positions agree with TRBD2. This CDR3 has 17 residues. The germline V gene encodes CDR1 SEHNR and CDR2 FQNEAQ (reference sequence). V lost 1 base and J lost 6; bases outside the gene matches: 8. DNA for the CDR3: TGTGCCAGCAGCTTAGAAAGACTAGCGGGAGTTCCGGATACGCAGTATTTT. Its translation is CASSLERLAGVPDTQYF. The whole variable domain, filled in from reference TRBV7-9 and TRBJ2-3, reads DTGVSQNPRHKITKRGQNVTFRCDPISEHNRLYWYRQTLGQGPEFLTYFQNEAQLEKSRLLSDRFSAERPKGSFSTLEIQRTEQGDSAMYLCASSLERLAGVPDTQYFGPGTRLTVL.